This paragraph covers one T cell receptor beta chain sequence. Its target is not known. This sample stems from a study of post-analysis software for immune sequencing data. Study-level information: Multiple sclerosis in the patients followed relapsing-remitting, secondary progressive and progressive-relapsing courses. Points from the study as a whole: Normalized Chao1 diversity was significantly lower in multiple sclerosis patients than in controls. Patients had higher frequencies than controls of about five TRBV segments, including TRBV5-6, TRBV5-1 and TRBV20-1. Strong co-clustering by F measure linked samples that shared a preparation batch.

Prepared TCR beta cDNA libraries contained unique molecular identifiers. The authors obtained roughly 0.5 million cDNA molecules from roughly 1 to 10 million T cells. TCRdb used MiXCR to reprocess the PCR reads, holding one entry per CDR3 protein. In the table there are hundreds of thousands of distinct CDR3 sequences, 25% to 30% of which are singletons. V dropped 0 bases and J dropped 2; count of bases not matched to a gene: 4. This CDR3 has 15 amino acids. Looked up from germline, CDR1 is MNHNY and CDR2 is SVGAGI (reference sequence). Sequencing input: blood. The V and J genes are TRBV6-6 and TRBJ2-7; 7 bases are a match to TRBD2. The clonotype was recovered from a girl aged 5-17 years with multiple sclerosis. The CDR3 bases are TGTGCCAGCAGTTACTCGGGAGGGGAGGCCTACGAGCAGTACTTC. It codes for CASSYSGGEAYEQYF.